This TCR beta chain was retrieved from a study of T-cell memory formation after mild COVID-19. Germline assignment: CDR1 MNHEY and CDR2 SVGAGI. The CDR3 runs 16 residues. V gave up 4 bases and J gave up 8 bases; unmatched junction bases: 14. With respect to this clonotype: Its antigen is undetermined.

Study results and limitations: CD4+ contracting clones lay mainly in CM and EM, CD8+ ones in EMRA. Second-wave clones with a day 37 peak had unconfirmed SARS-CoV-2 specificity.

The TCR alpha and TCR beta cDNA libraries, bearing sample barcodes and UMIs, were generated by 5'RACE using constant-segment primers. TCRdb analysed the 5' RACE reads with MiXCR anew, one entry per CDR3 protein. Here the sample spans roughly 240,000 distinct CDR3 sequences, 15% to 20% being singletons. Sequencing was done on a sample of PBMCs or a T cell subset sorted from them (not recorded which). V usage is TRBV6-5 and J usage is TRBJ1-3; 7 positions agree with TRBD1. The TCR sequence derives from a man younger than 30 who had mild COVID-19 (a few samples of this study predate the infection). Cell type and time point are not known. The DNA for the CDR3 is TGTGCCAGCAGTTCCAAGACAGGGCCCCTGGTGGACACCATATATTTT. Its translation is CASSSKTGPLVDTIYF.